The 26 T cell receptor beta chains in this list originate from one sample, sequenced in a study of T cells in Graves' hyperthyroidism and ophthalmopathy. Researchers amplified the TCR beta CDR3 regions from RNA transcripts. The primer set for the first-round RT-PCR of the TCR CDR3 was HTBI. Each CDR3 protein is one row after TCRdb ran MiXCR on the multiplex PCR reads. The sample includes about 360,000 distinct CDR3 sequences, 13% seen only once; the top ten take less than 10%. The sample was blood. Receptor source: a woman aged 18-29 years with Graves' hyperthyroidism.

There are a few counts of this clonotype. This rearrangement joins TRBV29-1 to TRBJ2-2, with D tentatively TRBD2 (6 bases). Germline loops: CDR1 SQVTM, CDR2 ANQGSEA. The V end lost 3 bases, the J end lost 2 bases, and 10 bases lay between the germline ends. The CDR3 covers 14 residues. CDR3 DNA: TGCAGCGTTGACCAGGGAGGTAACACCGGGGAGCTGTTTTTT. Its protein is CSVDQGGNTGELFF.

This clonotype was seen many times. The V gene is TRBV7-9, the J gene TRBJ2-1; 12 bases are a match to TRBD2. The CDR3 length is 15 residues. Germline V gene data show CDR1 as SEHNR and CDR2 as FQNEAQ (reference sequence). Trimming took 3 bases from V and 6 from J; bases not matched to a gene: 3. The CDR3 reads CASSLTSGSSNEQFF. For the CDR3, the DNA is TGTGCCAGCAGCTTGACTAGCGGGAGTAGCAATGAGCAGTTCTTC.

This clonotype was observed many times. V is TRBV6-2 or TRBV6-3 and J is TRBJ1-1, with TRBD1 as a possible D gene (6 bases). V was pared by 10 bases and J by 4 bases, with 19 bases between. This CDR3 spans 14 amino acids. Germline V CDR1 and CDR2: MNHEY, SVGEGT. CDR3 bases: TGTGCCACGTCATCTATCAGGGGAGGCACTGAAGCTTTCTTT. The encoded protein is CATSSIRGGTEAFF.

The gene calls are TRBV28 and TRBJ2-3; 9 bases match TRBD1. J was trimmed by 4 bases and V by 6 bases; bases with no gene match: 8. Germline V gene sequence: CDR1 MDHEN, CDR2 SYDVKM. This CDR3 spans 15 amino acids. The CDR3 loop is CASSISGTGSDTQYF. For the CDR3, the DNA is TGTGCCAGCAGCATCTCCGGGACAGGGTCAGATACGCAGTATTTT.

This chain connects TRBV5-1 to TRBJ2-7, with a tentative D call TRBD2 (5 bases). The CDR3 extends over 15 amino acids. Trimming pared 0 bases from V and 2 bases from J, leaving 12 bases between. Looked up from germline, CDR1 is SGHRS and CDR2 is YFSETQ. CDR3 protein: CASSLDSGRPYEQYF. The CDR3 nucleotides are TGCGCCAGCAGCTTGGACAGTGGGAGACCCTACGAGCAGTACTTC.

Ten or more counts support this clonotype. The J gene is TRBJ2-2, the V gene TRBV28; 13 bases fit TRBD2. Germline-derived CDR1 and CDR2 are MDHEN and SYDVKM. The CDR3 totals 16 residues. J gave up 9 bases and V 4 bases, and 8 bases lay outside the gene matches. In DNA form, the CDR3 reads TGTGCCAGCAGTTCGCGACTAGCGGGAGGCGGGAGGGAGCTGTTTTTT. Protein: CASSSRLAGGGRELFF. Supplemented by reference TRBV28 and TRBJ2-2, the full variable domain reads DVKVTQSSRYLVKRTGEKVFLECVQDMDHENMFWYRQDPGLGLRLIYFSYDVKMKEKGDIPEGYSVSREKKERFSLILESASTNQTSMYLCASSSRLAGGGRELFFGEGSRLTVL.

There are a few counts of this clonotype. The rearrangement links TRBV10-1 to TRBJ2-3; no clear D. Germline V CDR1 and CDR2: WNHNN, SYGVQD (reference sequence). This CDR3 is 14 amino acids long. V lost 0 bases and J lost 2, with 6 bases in between. Written as DNA, the CDR3 is TGCGCCAGCAGTGAGTCGCGGACCACAGATACGCAGTATTTT. Its protein is CASSESRTTDTQYF.

This clonotype was counted ten times or more. The V and J genes are TRBV30 and TRBJ2-1; tentatively, D is TRBD2 (6 bases). Trimming removed 2 bases at V and 2 bases at J, with 10 bases between. CDR3 size: 14 residues. Germline assignment: CDR1 GTSNPN and CDR2 SVGIG (reference sequence). CDR3: CAWSPRGAYNEQFF. The CDR3 coding sequence is TGTGCCTGGAGTCCTCGCGGGGCCTACAATGAGCAGTTCTTC.

This clonotype appeared many times. V usage is TRBV4-1 and J usage is TRBJ2-7; tentatively, D is TRBD2 (6 bases). The germline CDR1 and CDR2 sequences are MGHRA and YSYEKL. The CDR3 is 16 amino acids. Between the trimmed V and J ends, which lost 6 bases and 5 bases, there was a span of 23 bases. CDR3 nucleotides: TGCGCCAGCAGACCCACTCGACTAGTCAAAGGAGACGAGCAGTACTTC. Encoded protein: CASRPTRLVKGDEQYF.

This clonotype was observed many times. The rearrangement uses TRBV18 and TRBJ1-1; TRBD1 matches 8 bases. Germline assignment: CDR1 KGHSH and CDR2 LQKENI. The CDR3 contains 14 residues. The V segment lost 6 bases and the J segment 5 bases; nucleotides outside the gene matches: 8. This CDR3 is CASSTTGARTEAFF. CDR3 nucleotide sequence: TGTGCCAGCTCCACGACAGGGGCACGGACTGAAGCTTTCTTT. The entire variable domain, with the rest obtained from reference TRBV18 and TRBJ1-1, is as follows: NAGVMQNPRHLVRRRGQEARLRCSPMKGHSHVYWYRQLPEEGLKFMVYLQKENIIDESGMPKERFSAEFPKEGPSILRIQQVVRGDSAAYFCASSTTGARTEAFFGQGTRLTVV.

The chain carries TRBV12-3 or TRBV12-4 and TRBJ2-2; 7 nucleotides line up with TRBD2. The CDR3 is 16 amino acids. Trimming cost V 3 bases and J 6 bases; bases outside gene matches: 10. The chain's CDR3 is CASSFGAGVFAGELFF. Here the CDR3 DNA reads TGTGCCAGCAGTTTTGGCGCGGGGGTGTTCGCCGGGGAGCTGTTTTTT.

This clonotype has only a few counts. This clone may be a read error of a much larger clone one base away. The V gene is TRBV27, the J gene TRBJ2-5; no clear D. Looked up from germline, CDR1 is MNHEY and CDR2 is SMNVEV (reference sequence). The V and J ends lost 7 bases and 3 bases respectively, with 3 bases between them. CDR3 length: 10 residues. CDR3 residues: CASIKETQYF. DNA of the CDR3: TGTGCCAGCATTAAAGAGACCCAGTACTTC.

This clonotype was seen many times. The chain uses TRBV7-2 and TRBJ2-2; a possible D gene is TRBD2 (5 bases). The length of the CDR3 is 16 residues. The V gene lost 1 base and the J gene lost 3 bases, with 12 bases spanning the gap. CDR1 and CDR2 from the germline V gene are SGHTA and FQGNSA. CDR3 sequence: CASSLGLARYTGELFF. CDR3 DNA sequence: TGTGCCAGCAGCTTAGGCCTAGCTCGGTACACCGGGGAGCTGTTTTTT.

In this sample, this clonotype turned up many times. The chain joins TRBV25-1 to TRBJ2-3; 8 bases are a match to TRBD2. The CDR3 is 17 residues long. From germline, CDR1 is MGHDK and CDR2 SYGVNS. V lost 6 bases to trimming and J lost 7 bases; unmatched junction nucleotides: 18. The CDR3 protein is CASSDTQGLARTNTQYF. CDR3 nucleotides: TGTGCCAGCAGCGATACACAAGGACTAGCAAGAACGAATACGCAGTATTTT.

In its sample, this clonotype was seen many times. The J gene is TRBJ1-5, the V gene TRBV30; D is uncertain. The germline V gene has CDR1 GTSNPN and CDR2 SVGIG (reference sequence). Deletions cut 1 base from V and 4 bases from J, with 5 bases between. The CDR3 is 12 residues long. CDR3 DNA: TGTGCCTGGAGTGGGTCGAATCAGCCCCAGCATTTT. It encodes CAWSGSNQPQHF. The full variable domain, with the rest looked up from reference TRBV30 and TRBJ1-5, is SQTIHQWPATLVQPVGSPLSLECTVEGTSNPNLYWYRQAAGRGLQLLFYSVGIGQISSEVPQNLSASRPQDRQFILSSKKLLLSDSGFYLCAWSGSNQPQHFGDGTRLSIL.

This clonotype was seen repeatedly, ten times or more. The J gene is TRBJ1-2, the V gene TRBV2; D might be TRBD1 (5 bases). Germline-derived CDR1 and CDR2 are SNHLY and FYNNEI. V lost 3 bases to trimming and J lost 5 bases, with 16 bases between them. The CDR3 contains 15 residues. CDR3 protein: CASSDSQGGRYGYTF. The CDR3 coding sequence is TGTGCCAGCAGTGATAGTCAGGGCGGTAGATATGGCTACACCTTC. Full variable domain (rest looked up from reference TRBV2 and TRBJ1-2): EPEVTQTPSHQVTQMGQEVILRCVPISNHLYFYWYRQILGQKVEFLVSFYNNEISEKSEIFDDQFSVERPDGSNFTLKIRSTKLEDSAMYFCASSDSQGGRYGYTFGSGTRLTVV.

The sample holds many counts of this clonotype. The chain joins TRBV18 to TRBJ2-7; D could derive from TRBD1 or TRBD2 (6 bases each). Germline V gene sequence: CDR1 KGHSH, CDR2 LQKENI. The CDR3 covers 15 residues. Trimming left V 6 bases short and J 0 bases short, with 15 bases between. The CDR3 DNA sequence: TGTGCCAGCTCCCCAGCACAGGGAGGCTCCTACGAGCAGTACTTC. It specifies CASSPAQGGSYEQYF.

On this clonotype itself: A much larger clone differs by one base, so this may be a read error. The genes are TRBV18 and TRBJ1-2; TRBD1 matches at 7 bases. The CDR3 is made up of 15 amino acids. Germline CDR1 is KGHSH and CDR2 is LQKENI. The junction had 6 bases not matched to a gene; V was cut back by 3 bases and J by 2 bases. Here the CDR3 DNA reads TGTGCCAGCTCACCGACGGGACAGAGCAACTATGGCTACACCTTC. Its translation: CASSPTGQSNYGYTF.

This clonotype was picked up many times. This chain uses TRBV6-1 with TRBJ1-3, with D possibly TRBD1 on 5 matching bases. There are 17 residues in the CDR3. V was pared by 7 bases and J by 2 bases, with 21 bases between. Germline V gives CDR1 MNHNS, CDR2 SASEGT. The CDR3, as DNA: TGTGCCAGCACCCGAAGTGGGGGATGGGAGGCTGGAAACACCATATATTTT. Encoded protein: CASTRSGGWEAGNTIYF.

Only one count was recorded for this clonotype. A read error may explain this, as a much larger clone is one base away. This chain links TRBV20-1 with TRBJ2-1; a weak D match, TRBD2 (6 bases). The DNA end is a closer match to TRBJ2-7, so the J assignment may be wrong. The CDR3 totals 15 residues. Germline CDR1 reads DFQATT; CDR2 reads SNEGSKA (reference sequence). The chain's CDR3 is CSAKLPGGFYNEQYF. The CDR3 nucleotides read TGCAGTGCCAAACTACCCGGAGGGTTCTACAATGAGCAGTACTTC.

This clonotype was seen at least ten times. This chain connects TRBV30 to TRBJ2-2; D might be TRBD1 (5 bases). This CDR3 has 15 amino acids. The germline V gene encodes CDR1 GTSNPN and CDR2 SVGIG (reference sequence). With 0 bases removed from V and 6 bases from J, the gap between germline ends came to 14 bases. In DNA form, the CDR3 reads TGTGCCTGGAGTGTAGAGCAGAAAGGGGCCGGGGAGCTGTTTTTT. It codes for CAWSVEQKGAGELFF.

The chain combines TRBV5-5 with TRBJ2-1; no clear D. V was trimmed by 3 bases and J by 9 bases, leaving 7 bases between them. Germline V gene sequence: CDR1 SGHKS, CDR2 YYEKEE (reference sequence). The CDR3 spans 11 residues. CDR3 nucleotides: TGTGCCAGCAGCTACCCGGGTGAGCAGTTCTTC. It codes for CASSYPGEQFF.

The J gene is TRBJ2-2, the V gene TRBV7-2; no definite D call. Between the trimmed V and J ends, which lost 5 bases and 6 bases, there was a span of 10 bases. The CDR3 has 13 amino acids. The V gene's germline CDR1 is SGHTA and CDR2 FQGNSA. The CDR3 here is CASSQVVPGELFF. The CDR3 nucleotides read TGTGCCAGCAGCCAAGTAGTCCCCGGGGAGCTGTTTTTT.

This clonotype was counted a few times. A much more abundant neighbour one base away suggests this may be a read error. The rearrangement links TRBV7-2 to TRBJ2-7, with D perhaps matching TRBD1 (5 bases). Looked up from germline, CDR1 is SGHTA and CDR2 is FQGNSA. The V gene lost 1 base and the J gene lost 6 bases, with 13 bases spanning the gap. The CDR3 is 14 residues long. This chain's CDR3 is CASSLEGSTCEQYF. CDR3 nucleotide sequence: TGTGCCAGCAGCTTAGAGGGGTCAACCTGCGAGCAGTACTTC.

The chain uses TRBV29-1 and TRBJ2-1; D unclear. Germline V gene lookup returns CDR1 SQVTM and CDR2 ANQGSEA. V was pared by 6 bases and J by 7 bases, with 10 bases between. This CDR3 is built from 11 residues. The CDR3 DNA reads TGCAGCGTATATATGGGGAATGAGCAGTTCTTC. Translation: CSVYMGNEQFF.

In its sample, this clonotype was seen many times. The genes are TRBV13 and TRBJ1-1, with no clear D. Trimming took 1 base from V and 0 from J, leaving 6 bases between them. The CDR3 spans 14 residues. CDR1 and CDR2 (germline): PRHDT, FYEKMQ (reference sequence). CDR3: CASSLVDVNTEAFF. In nucleotides, the CDR3 is TGTGCCAGCAGCTTAGTAGATGTGAACACTGAAGCTTTCTTT. Looking up the rest from reference TRBV13 and TRBJ1-1 gives the full variable domain: AAGVIQSPRHLIKEKRETATLKCYPIPRHDTVYWYQQGPGQDPQFLISFYEKMQSDKGSIPDRFSAQQFSDYHSELNMSSLELGDSALYFCASSLVDVNTEAFFGQGTRLTVV.